Listed below are T cell receptor beta chains from one sample, sequenced in a study of radiation and T cells in renal cell carcinoma. TCRdb's table, derived via immunoSEQ multiplex PCR, lists solely in-frame clones and lacks some. The sample carries about 170,000 clones, 88% recorded once. Specimen: blood, collected from a patient whose treatment included radiotherapy and nephrectomy. These TCRs come from a woman in her forties or fifties with renal cell carcinoma. Each CDR3 is given with its conserved first and last residue. Each record gives: J gene, clone size, D gene, V gene, CDR3 DNA, CDR3 protein. D genes are given only for firm matches. Only part of the rows carry a size: once, few, many, or a class if the clone is expanded.

>TRBJ1-5|.|.|TRBV7-2
TGTGCCAGCAGTTTACAGGTCAATCAGCCCCAGCATTTT
CASSLQVNQPQHF
>TRBJ2-1|.|TRBD2|TRBV7-2
TGTGCCAGCAGCTTAGGGGCTAGCGGGGAAAACAATGAGCAGTTCTTC
CASSLGASGENNEQFF
>TRBJ1-1|.|.|TRBV5-1
TGCGCCAGCAGCTTTGGCGACACTGAAGCTTTCTTT
CASSFGDTEAFF
>TRBJ2-3|.|.|TRBV18
TGTGCCAGCTCACGCCAGAAGGAGTGGGATACGCAGTATTTT
CASSRQKEWDTQYF
>TRBJ1-4|.|.|TRBV19
TGTGCCAGTAGAAGAGGGGAAAAACTGTTTTTT
CASRRGEKLFF
>TRBJ1-1|.|.|TRBV6-4
TGTGCCAGTTCGGAAATCGCGGGGACTGAAGCTTTCTTT
CASSEIAGTEAFF
>TRBJ2-5|.|.|TRBV7-6
TGTGCCAGCAGCCCCCTAGCCCCCCAAGAGACCCAGTACTTC
CASSPLAPQETQYF
>TRBJ1-1|.|.|TRBV13
TGTGCCAGCCTCTTTCGGGGGGAAAGAAACACTGAAGCTTTCTTT
CASLFRGERNTEAFF
>TRBJ1-5|.|.|TRBV2
TGTGCCAGCAGTAAACAAGGGGGGGCGGAACAGCCCCAGCATTTT
CASSKQGGAEQPQHF
>TRBJ2-7|.|.|TRBV10-1
TGCGCCAGCAGTGAAGTTAGCTCCTACGAGCAGTACTTC
CASSEVSSYEQYF
>TRBJ1-2|.|.|TRBV18
TGTGCCAGCTCACCCTATGACGGGTATGGCTACACCTTC
CASSPYDGYGYTF
>TRBJ2-6|.|.|TRBV4-3
TGCGCCAGCAGCCAAGGAGGGGCTGGGGCCAACGTCCTGACTTTC
CASSQGGAGANVLTF
>TRBJ2-4|.|.|TRBV28
TGTGCCAGCAGTTTCGTGGGAACCAAAAACATTCAGTACTTC
CASSFVGTKNIQYF
>TRBJ1-1|.|.|TRBV19
TGTGCCAGTAGAGCTCCGGGGGGGGTGAACACTGAAGCTTTCTTT
CASRAPGGVNTEAFF
>TRBJ1-2|.|.|TRBV19
TGTGCCAGTAGTCGGGCAGGGGTTAACTATGGCTACACCTTC
CASSRAGVNYGYTF
>TRBJ1-2|.|.|TRBV6-5
TGTGCCAGCAGCCCAGGGCGAACCTACACCTTC
CASSPGRTYTF
>TRBJ1-1|few|TRBD1|TRBV7-8
TGTGCCAGCAGCTTAGTACGCCTGTTTGCAGGGGGCACCGCTTTGAACACTGAAGCTTTCTTT
CASSLVRLFAGGTALNTEAFF
>TRBJ1-4|.|TRBD1|TRBV7-2
TGTGCCAGCAGCTTAGTAGGGACAGGGCAAGAAAAACTGTTTTTT
CASSLVGTGQEKLFF
>TRBJ1-5|.|.|TRBV4-2
TGTGCCAGCAGCCAAGCCAGGAGCAATCAGCCCCAGCATTTT
CASSQARSNQPQHF
>TRBJ2-2|few|.|TRBV28
TGTGCCAGCAGTTTATGGGCAGCCACCGGGGAGCTGTTTTTT
CASSLWAATGELFF
>TRBJ1-5|few|.|TRBV19
TGTGCCAGTAGTATAGGGGCAGGGGAAGGGCAGCCCCAGCATTTT
CASSIGAGEGQPQHF
>TRBJ2-5|.|TRBD2|TRBV10-3
TGTGCCATCAGTGATGAGTTGGGGGAGGGAGAAGAGACCCAGTACTTC
CAISDELGEGEETQYF
>TRBJ2-7|.|.|TRBV9
TGTGCCAGCAGCTTCAGGGACACCTCCTACGAGCAGTACTTC
CASSFRDTSYEQYF
>TRBJ2-6|once|.|TRBV7-3
TGTGCCAGCAGCTCGGGCCCGCAGGCAGGGGCCAACGTCCTGACTTTC
CASSSGPQAGANVLTF
>TRBJ2-7|.|TRBD1|TRBV6-5
TGTGCCAGCAGTTACCGGTCAAGGGACAGGGGTGGCGAGCAGTACTTC
CASSYRSRDRGGEQYF
>TRBJ2-1|.|TRBD2|TRBV5-1
TGCGCCAGCAGCAGGACTAGCGGGGGATACAATGAGCAGTTCTTC
CASSRTSGGYNEQFF
>TRBJ1-1|few|.|TRBV20-1
TGCAGTGCCCTCCGTCCGGGTGAAGCTTTCTTT
CSALRPGEAFF
>TRBJ2-2|.|.|TRBV9
TGTGCCAGCAGCGTAGAAATGTGGGGAACCGGGGAGCTGTTTTTT
CASSVEMWGTGELFF
>TRBJ1-2|.|TRBD1|TRBV4-2
TGTGCCAGCAGCCAAGCGCAGGGGGCAAGCTACACCTTC
CASSQAQGASYTF
>TRBJ1-6|.|TRBD1|TRBV5-5
TGTGCCAGCGGATACGGGACAGGCGGTTATTCACCCCTCCACTTT
CASGYGTGGYSPLHF
>TRBJ2-1|.|TRBD1|TRBV18
TGTGCCAGCTCCACCGGGACAGGGTTGAATGAGCAGTTCTTC
CASSTGTGLNEQFF
>TRBJ1-4|.|TRBD1|TRBV4-1
TGCGCCAGCAGCCAGGGACAGGGGGTCGCAACTAATGAAAAACTGTTTTTT
CASSQGQGVATNEKLFF
>TRBJ1-3|.|TRBD1|TRBV5-4
TGTGCCAGCAGCTTTGAAATCGGGACAGTCTTAACTGGAAACACCATATATTTT
CASSFEIGTVLTGNTIYF
>TRBJ2-7|.|.|TRBV7-7
TGTGCTAGCAGTCCGGGCGGGGGCCAGAATGTGGGCGAGCAGTACTTC
CASSPGGGQNVGEQYF
>TRBJ2-5|once|.|TRBV5-1
TGCGCCAGCAGCTTGGGAAGGCAAGAGACCCAGTACTTC
CASSLGRQETQYF
>TRBJ2-3|.|TRBD1|TRBV2
TGTGCCAGCAGTTTCGCCGGGACAGGGGTGGCAGATACGCAGTATTTT
CASSFAGTGVADTQYF
>TRBJ1-2|few|.|TRBV2
TGTGCCAGCAGGGGGCCGGATGGCTACACCTTC
CASRGPDGYTF
>TRBJ2-2|.|.|TRBV7-3
TGTGCCAGCAGCTCAGGGGTAACAGGGGAGCTGTTTTTT
CASSSGVTGELFF
>TRBJ2-5|.|.|TRBV7-6
TGTGCCAGCAGCCCCGACACCGGGACCCAGTACTTC
CASSPDTGTQYF
>TRBJ2-6|.|.|TRBV9
TGTGCCAGCAGCGTAATTCCGAACTCTGGGGCCAACGTCCTGACTTTC
CASSVIPNSGANVLTF
>TRBJ1-5|.|TRBD1|TRBV6-5
TGTGCCAGCAGCGACAGGGCGGCAGGGCAGCCCCAGCATTTT
CASSDRAAGQPQHF
>TRBJ2-5|.|TRBD2|TRBV30
TGTGCCTGGAGTAGGGCCCTAGCGGGGGGGCAAGAGACCCAGTACTTC
CAWSRALAGGQETQYF
>TRBJ1-1|.|.|TRBV19
TGTGCCAGTAGAGTAGTAGGAGAGCGGAACACTGAAGCTTTCTTT
CASRVVGERNTEAFF
>TRBJ1-1|.|.|TRBV21-1
TGTGCCAGCAGCAAATACGGTTGGAACACTGAAGCTTTCTTT
CASSKYGWNTEAFF
>TRBJ1-2|.|.|TRBV19
TGTGCCAGTAGCTCGACAGCGAATTCTAACTATGGCTACACCTTC
CASSSTANSNYGYTF